This T cell receptor beta chain originates from a study of T cell responses to AZD1222 COVID-19 vaccine. Study-level results: Rises in breadth and depth of Spike-specific TCRs came after two AZD1222 doses. The sample set comprised mostly white British donors with more females, and clonal diversity was possibly underestimated. Along spike, vaccine-associated CD4 TCRs were found throughout, with dominance at 160-218 and 743-854.

The V and J ends lost 4 bases and 0 bases, in that order; junction bases with no gene match: 7. The V gene's germline CDR1 is SGDLS and CDR2 YYNGEE. The CDR3 runs to 18 residues. This clone was detected only once. Its target is not known. Repertoires were generated with immunoSEQ multiplex PCR, while TCRdb's copy carries only in-frame clones and drops some. The repertoire consists of around 110,000 clones, with over 75% occurring once and the leading ten covering 6% to 8%. The V call is TRBV9, the J call TRBJ2-6; TRBD2 aligns across 10 bases. Source: peripheral blood, taken on day 0 of AZD1222 vaccination. The TCR originated in an adult in good health. CDR3 in amino acids: CASSLGLAELSGANVLTF. The CDR3 region has the DNA TGTGCCAGCAGCCTTGGACTAGCGGAACTCTCTGGGGCCAACGTCCTGACTTTC.